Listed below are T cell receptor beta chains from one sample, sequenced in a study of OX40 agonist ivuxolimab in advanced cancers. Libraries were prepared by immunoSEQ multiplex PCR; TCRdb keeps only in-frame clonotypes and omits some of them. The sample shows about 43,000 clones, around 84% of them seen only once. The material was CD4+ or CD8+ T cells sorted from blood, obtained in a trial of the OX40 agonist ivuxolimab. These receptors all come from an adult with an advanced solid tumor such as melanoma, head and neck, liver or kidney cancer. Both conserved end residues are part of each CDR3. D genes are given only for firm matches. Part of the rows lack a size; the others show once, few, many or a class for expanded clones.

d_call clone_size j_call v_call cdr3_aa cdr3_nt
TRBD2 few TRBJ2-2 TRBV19 CASRWTSGNGELFF TGTGCCAGTAGGTGGACTAGCGGGAACGGGGAGCTGTTTTTT
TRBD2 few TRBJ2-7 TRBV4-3 CASSQASGGSYEQYF TGCGCCAGCAGCCAAGCTAGCGGGGGTTCCTACGAGCAGTACTTC
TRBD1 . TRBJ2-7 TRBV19 CASSIGTGFEQYF TGTGCCAGTTCTATCGGGACAGGGTTCGAGCAGTACTTC
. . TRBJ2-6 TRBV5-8 CASRERVAGANVLTF TGTGCCAGCAGAGAAAGGGTGGCTGGGGCCAACGTCCTGACTTTC
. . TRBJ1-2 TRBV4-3 CASSQDRMGAPNYGYTF TGCGCCAGCAGCCAAGATCGTATGGGGGCGCCGAACTATGGCTACACCTTC
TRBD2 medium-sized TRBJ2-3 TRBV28 CASSLSSGGSDTQYF TGTGCCAGCAGTTTATCTAGCGGGGGATCAGATACGCAGTATTTT
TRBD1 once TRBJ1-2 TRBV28 CASSFLTGGSYGYTF TGTGCCAGCAGTTTCTTGACAGGGGGCAGCTATGGCTACACCTTC
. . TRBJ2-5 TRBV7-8 CASSLGGGVQETQYF TGTGCCAGCAGCTTAGGTGGCGGGGTACAAGAGACCCAGTACTTC
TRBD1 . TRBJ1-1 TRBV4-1 CASSQAPGQGNTEAFF TGCGCCAGCAGCCAAGCCCCGGGACAGGGGAACACTGAAGCTTTCTTT
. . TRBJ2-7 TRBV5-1 CASSLSPSYEQYF TGCGCCAGCAGCTTGTCCCCTAGCTACGAGCAGTACTTC
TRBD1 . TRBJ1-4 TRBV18 CASSPGQGINEKLFF TGTGCCAGCTCACCAGGACAGGGGATTAATGAAAAACTGTTTTTT
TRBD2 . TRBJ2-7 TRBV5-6 CASKLAALRQQYF TGTGCCAGCAAACTAGCGGCCCTCCGGCAGCAGTACTTC
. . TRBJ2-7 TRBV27 CASSLSKGQYF TGTGCCAGCAGTTTATCGAAGGGGCAGTACTTC
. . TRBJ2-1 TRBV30 CAWSSERVPDNEQFF TGTGCCTGGAGCTCCGAACGGGTTCCCGACAATGAGCAGTTCTTC
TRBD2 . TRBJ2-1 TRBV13 CASNPLRREAVNNEQFF TGTGCCAGCAACCCCCTCCGGCGGGAGGCGGTTAACAATGAGCAGTTCTTC
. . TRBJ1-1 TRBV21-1 CASSFRDRASATEAFF TGTGCCAGCAGCTTCCGGGACCGGGCTTCGGCCACTGAAGCTTTCTTT
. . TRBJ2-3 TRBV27 CASSIIRRDTQYF TGTGCCAGCAGTATAATTAGGCGAGATACGCAGTATTTT
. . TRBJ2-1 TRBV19 CASSIQHRDEQFF TGTGCCAGTAGTATCCAGCATCGGGATGAGCAGTTCTTC
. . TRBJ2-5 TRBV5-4 CASSLAPGGSQETQYF TGTGCCAGCAGCTTGGCCCCAGGGGGGTCTCAAGAGACCCAGTACTTC
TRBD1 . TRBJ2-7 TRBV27 CASRDRMAYEQYF TGTGCCAGCAGGGACAGGATGGCCTACGAGCAGTACTTC
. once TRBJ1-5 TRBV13 CASSLGPLGIPNQPQHF TGTGCCAGCAGCTTAGGACCGCTAGGGATTCCCAATCAGCCCCAGCATTTT
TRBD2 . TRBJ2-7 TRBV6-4 CASSERLAGVGEQYF TGTGCCAGCAGTGAGAGACTAGCGGGAGTCGGGGAGCAGTACTTC
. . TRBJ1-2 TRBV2 CASSDPGNNYGYTF TGTGCCAGCAGTGACCCAGGGAATAACTATGGCTACACCTTC
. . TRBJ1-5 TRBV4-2 CASSQVQTSNQPQHF TGTGCCAGCAGCCAAGTTCAGACCAGCAATCAGCCCCAGCATTTT
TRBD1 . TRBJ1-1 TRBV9 CASSGVRGQDTEAFF TGTGCCAGCAGCGGGGTCAGGGGGCAGGACACTGAAGCTTTCTTT
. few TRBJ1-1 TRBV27 CASSPGGNMNTEAFF TGTGCCAGCAGTCCGGGGGGCAACATGAACACTGAAGCTTTCTTT
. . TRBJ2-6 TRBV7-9 CASSFDSIAGANVLTF TGTGCCAGCAGCTTTGACAGCATCGCTGGGGCCAACGTCCTGACTTTC
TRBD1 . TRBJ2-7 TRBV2 CASSETGKYEQYF TGTGCCAGCAGTGAGACAGGGAAATACGAGCAGTACTTC
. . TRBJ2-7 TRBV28 CASSFREQYF TGTGCCAGCAGTTTCCGGGAGCAGTACTTC
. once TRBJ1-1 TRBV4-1 CASSLYHPRENTEAFF TGCGCCAGCAGCTTATACCATCCCAGGGAAAACACTGAAGCTTTCTTT
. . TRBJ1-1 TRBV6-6 CASSYSSNTEAFF TGTGCCAGCAGTTACTCCTCAAACACTGAAGCTTTCTTT
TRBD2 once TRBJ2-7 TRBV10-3 CAISLRLAGGHDEQYF TGTGCCATCAGCCTTAGACTAGCGGGAGGGCACGACGAGCAGTACTTC
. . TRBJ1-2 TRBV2 CASSRERGYGPPSGYTF TGTGCCAGCAGTCGGGAGAGGGGGTATGGCCCTCCGAGTGGCTACACCTTC
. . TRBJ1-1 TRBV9 CASSPTGGTEAFF TGTGCCAGCAGCCCAACCGGGGGGACTGAAGCTTTCTTT
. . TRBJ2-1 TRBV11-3 CASSLGGSDEQFF TGTGCCAGCAGCTTAGGTGGGTCGGATGAGCAGTTCTTC
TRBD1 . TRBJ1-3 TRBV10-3 CAIKRQGLSGNTIYF TGTGCCATCAAACGACAGGGCCTCTCTGGAAACACCATATATTTT
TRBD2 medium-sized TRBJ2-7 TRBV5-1 CASSLGLAGSYEQYF TGCGCCAGCAGCTTGGGACTAGCGGGCTCCTACGAGCAGTACTTC
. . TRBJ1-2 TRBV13 CASSLGTGFGYGYTF TGTGCCAGCAGCTTAGGCACAGGGTTCGGCTATGGCTACACCTTC
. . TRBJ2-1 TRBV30 CAFHMGWGNEQFF TGTGCCTTTCATATGGGGTGGGGGAATGAGCAGTTCTTC
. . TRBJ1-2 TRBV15 CATSRDGGGWISGYTF TGTGCCACCAGCAGAGATGGGGGGGGCTGGATATCGGGCTACACCTTC
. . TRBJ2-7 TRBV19 CASSIGSFSYEQYF TGTGCCAGTAGTATTGGATCTTTCTCCTACGAGCAGTACTTC
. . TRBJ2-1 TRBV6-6 CASSYSREQFF TGTGCCAGCAGTTACTCGCGAGAGCAGTTCTTC